This entry features one TCR beta chain sequence. Its antigen is not known. The data were taken from a study of T cells expressing NK-cell markers. Study summary: The authors derived TCR beta repertoires from sorted CD3+CD56+NKG2C+, CD3+CD56+NKG2C- and CD3+CD56-NKG2C+ T cells. Among eight sequenced donors, seven carried HCMV seropositivity while one was seronegative.

General study findings and limits: Among CD8+ T cells from 5 to 7 donors, dominant NKG2C+ clonotypes accounted for roughly 1.0-7.0%.

For TCR beta, cDNA was produced by 5'RACE template switching with UMIs. After re-calling the 5' RACE reads, TCRdb lists one entry per CDR3 protein, DNA absent. Found here are about 460,000 distinct CDR3 sequences; the top ten clones hold 1.4%. The CDR3 is made up of 17 amino acids. The V gene's germline CDR1 is DFQATT and CDR2 SNEGSKA (reference sequence). The rearrangement joins TRBV20-1 to TRBJ2-2; TCRdb proposes TRBD1, but this gene call is untestable without DNA. This receptor was obtained from a woman in her forties or fifties in good health. The sequenced sample consisted of blood T cells: a sorted CD56 or NKG2C T cell subset, CD4+ or CD8+ T cells, or bulk PBMC T cells (not recorded which). The CDR3: CSARGATGLSNTGELFF.